These 14 T cell receptor beta chains were sequenced from one sample in a study of PD-1 blockade in classical Hodgkin lymphoma. Repertoires were generated with immunoSEQ multiplex PCR, while TCRdb's copy carries only in-frame clones and drops some. Here the sample spans tens of thousands of clones, roughly 80% being singletons. In every patient, relapse followed autologous stem cell transplantation, while exposure to brentuximab vedotin differed. The sequencing used peripheral blood mononuclear cells (PBMCs), collected at baseline. These receptors all come from a human donor with classical Hodgkin lymphoma.

This chain uses TRBV6-7 with TRBJ2-2, with TRBD2 matching 7 bases. TRBV6-7 is an open reading frame, and its role is uncertain. The CDR3 runs to 19 residues. Trimming cost V 6 bases and J 0 bases; bases outside gene matches: 16. The CDR3 here is CASSPPGGRVFTNTGELFF. DNA of the CDR3: TGTGCCAGCAGCCCTCCGGGAGGCCGGGTGTTCACGAACACCGGGGAGCTGTTTTTT.

This clone occurred once. The J gene is TRBJ2-3, the V gene TRBV2, with 10 bases matching TRBD2. Germline values: CDR1 SNHLY, CDR2 FYNNEI. The J segment lost 6 bases and the V segment lost 6 bases, leaving 12 bases of the junction unmatched. The CDR3 totals 16 residues. CDR3 sequence: CASSDTSEREGDTQYF. The CDR3 bases are TGTGCCAGCAGCGACACTTCCGAGCGGGAGGGCGATACGCAGTATTTT.

The chain carries TRBV6-6 and TRBJ2-7; no clear D. V was pared by 2 bases and J by 3 bases, with 8 bases between. Germline CDR1 reads MNHNY; CDR2 reads SVGAGI (reference sequence). CDR3 length: 13 amino acids. CDR3 amino acids: CASSYSLYYEQYF. Written as DNA, the CDR3 is TGTGCCAGCAGTTACAGTCTGTACTACGAGCAGTACTTC.

The table lists this clone with a few counts. The V gene is TRBV25-1, the J gene TRBJ2-1, with D possibly matching TRBD2 (7 bases). The CDR3 is made up of 17 amino acids. Trimming pared 4 bases from V and 2 bases from J, leaving 18 bases between. Germline CDR1 is MGHDK and CDR2 is SYGVNS. The CDR3 loop reads CASSAPRRGGPYNEQFF. The CDR3 region has the DNA TGTGCCAGCAGTGCTCCGCGGAGGGGGGGCCCCTACAATGAGCAGTTCTTC.

This clone was detected a few times. The J gene is TRBJ1-4, the V gene TRBV19; D is possibly TRBD1 (5 bases). Germline V gene sequence: CDR1 LNHDA, CDR2 SQIVND (reference sequence). Trimming shortened V by 10 bases and J by 4 bases, and 19 bases separated the two germline ends. The CDR3 covers 15 residues. The CDR3 sequence is CATKNTGTRNEKLFF. The CDR3, as DNA: TGTGCCACCAAAAACACCGGGACGCGTAATGAAAAACTGTTTTTT.

In this sample, this clone turned up once. The chain recombines TRBV11-3 with TRBJ2-6, with D tentatively TRBD1 or TRBD2 (5 bases each). Germline values: CDR1 SGHNT, CDR2 YENEEA. V was cut by 5 bases and J by 7 bases, with 21 bases left in between. There are 17 residues in the CDR3. The CDR3 reads CASSPWGSQSAANVLTF. The CDR3, as DNA: TGTGCCAGCAGCCCGTGGGGGTCCCAATCGGCAGCCAACGTCCTGACTTTC. Looking up the rest from reference TRBV11-3 and TRBJ2-6 gives the full variable domain: EAGVVQSPRYKIIEKKQPVAFWCNPISGHNTLYWYLQNLGQGPELLIRYENEEAVDDSQLPKDRFSAERLKGVDSTLKIQPAELGDSAVYLCASSPWGSQSAANVLTFGAGSRLTVL.

The chain links TRBV4-1 to TRBJ1-1; TRBD1 aligns across 8 bases. The CDR3 sequence is 16 residues long. With V trimmed by 4 bases and J by 0 bases, 7 bases remained unmatched. Germline V gene sequence: CDR1 MGHRA, CDR2 YSYEKL. The CDR3 loop is CASSPGTGVMNTEAFF. Written as DNA, the CDR3 is TGCGCCAGCAGCCCCGGGACAGGAGTCATGAACACTGAAGCTTTCTTT.

The count of this clone is one. V usage is TRBV30 and J usage is TRBJ1-3; 7 nucleotides match TRBD1. Germline V gives CDR1 GTSNPN, CDR2 SVGIG (reference sequence). The trim removed 8 bases at V and 0 bases at J, leaving 4 bases unmatched. This CDR3 has 13 residues. The chain's CDR3 is CARAGGSGNTIYF. In nucleotides, the CDR3 is TGTGCCAGAGCAGGGGGCTCTGGAAACACCATATATTTT. The variable domain in full, completed from reference TRBV30 and TRBJ1-3, reads SQTIHQWPATLVQPVGSPLSLECTVEGTSNPNLYWYRQAAGRGLQLLFYSVGIGQISSEVPQNLSASRPQDRQFILSSKKLLLSDSGFYLCARAGGSGNTIYFGEGSWLTVV.

This clone occurred once. The chain recombines TRBV5-1 with TRBJ2-3, with TRBD2 matching over 10 bases. The junction had 14 bases not matched to a gene; V was cut back by 9 bases and J by 1 base. This CDR3 is 17 amino acids long. Germline CDR1 SGHRS, CDR2 YFSETQ. CDR3 coding DNA: TGCGCCAATAATCCTAGCGGGAGTGGGTTAGGCACAGATACGCAGTATTTT. Translating gives CANNPSGSGLGTDTQYF. The entire variable domain, with the rest obtained from reference TRBV5-1 and TRBJ2-3, is as follows: KAGVTQTPRYLIKTRGQQVTLSCSPISGHRSVSWYQQTPGQGLQFLFEYFSETQRNKGNFPGRFSGRQFSNSRSEMNVSTLELGDSALYLCANNPSGSGLGTDTQYFGPGTRLTVL.

The CDR3 bases are TGCGCCAGCAGCCAAGCTGCTGAGAGAGGGGCTTTCTTT. Protein sequence: CASSQAAERGAFF. The chain joins TRBV4-3 to TRBJ1-1, with D uncertain. The germline V gene encodes CDR1 LGHNA and CDR2 YSLEER. The CDR3 runs to 13 residues. V lost 1 base and J 11 bases, leaving 14 bases between the germline ends.

The chain recombines TRBV4-3 with TRBJ1-2, with 8 bases aligning to TRBD1. Germline V gene data show CDR1 as LGHNA and CDR2 as YSLEER. This CDR3 is built from 15 residues. V lost 4 bases and J lost 0; bases outside the gene matches: 4. The CDR3 DNA reads TGCGCCAGCAGCCCCGGACAGGGTACTAACTATGGCTACACCTTC. As protein: CASSPGQGTNYGYTF.

The chain links TRBV18 to TRBJ2-2; a weak D match, TRBD1 (6 bases). Between the trimmed V and J ends, which lost 0 bases and 1 base, there was a span of 9 bases. Germline V gives CDR1 KGHSH, CDR2 LQKENI. CDR3 length: 16 residues. CDR3 sequence: CASSPPKQGNTGELFF. For the CDR3, the DNA is TGTGCCAGCTCACCACCTAAACAGGGGAACACCGGGGAGCTGTTTTTT.

V usage is TRBV11-2 and J usage is TRBJ1-4; D uncertain. CDR1 and CDR2 (germline): SGHAT, FQNNGV. Trimming removed 5 bases at V and 8 bases at J, with 21 bases between. This CDR3 region has 16 residues. The CDR3 DNA follows: TGTGCCAGCAGCCCCTTCCCCTTAGGGCTGGGGGAAAAACTGTTTTTT. The encoded protein is CASSPFPLGLGEKLFF.

The chain recombines TRBV7-9 with TRBJ1-4; no definite D call. Germline CDR1 SEHNR, CDR2 FQNEAQ (reference sequence). The CDR3 is made up of 15 amino acids. V was clipped by 7 bases and J by 8 bases, with 20 bases between them. CDR3 nucleotide sequence: TGTGCCAGCATCATAAACACCGGGAAGGAGGAAAAACTGTTTTTT. It is translated as CASIINTGKEEKLFF.